The clone carrying this T cell receptor (beta chain) came up a few times. One junction end does not reproduce the germline sequence, and a read error may be involved. The data were obtained in a study of blood T cell repertoires in COVID-19. For the study at large: The United States, Italy and Spain supplied acute and convalescent COVID-19 samples. In each case, the material was cDNA or gDNA derived from T cells, B-cell-depleted T cells, or PBMCs.

Clones were sequenced by immunoSEQ multiplex PCR, and TCRdb holds only the in-frame ones, with some missing. Of about 200,000 clones in the sample, over 75% were seen once. This TCR was sampled from a human donor in a cohort sampled during active COVID-19. Sequenced: peripheral blood.

The CDR3 reads CASSTNSGLRVSF. The DNA of the CDR3 is TGTGCCAGCAGTACCAATTCGGGACTTCGAGTCTCATTT. V usage is TRBV27 and J usage is TRBJ1-1, with D possibly being TRBD1 (5 bases). Germline V lookup: CDR1 MNHEY, CDR2 SMNVEV (reference sequence). The CDR3 sequence is 13 residues long.